This T cell receptor beta chain originates from a study of T cells in Graves' hyperthyroidism and ophthalmopathy. Researchers amplified the TCR beta CDR3 regions from RNA transcripts. During a first-round RT-PCR of the TCR CDR3, the HTBI primer set was used. TCRdb passed the multiplex PCR reads through MiXCR, listing each CDR3 protein once. The sample carries about 52,000 distinct CDR3 sequences, less than 60% recorded once. Turning to this clonotype: Its antigen remains unidentified.

Notes on the study in general: Most expanded thyroid clonotypes above 0.001 recurred in blood.

The V gene's germline CDR1 is LNHDA and CDR2 SQIVND (reference sequence). V was pared by 4 bases and J by 11 bases, with 18 bases between. The CDR3 extends over 14 amino acids. Out of roughly 9.1 ml of fresh peripheral blood came the PBMCs. This TCR derives from a woman aged 50 to 60 with Graves' ophthalmopathy. Sequenced sample: blood. The chain carries TRBV19 and TRBJ1-5, with D maybe TRBD1 (6 bases). The CDR3 DNA reads as TGTGCCAGTAGTAGTCGGGGGGGCCTCGAGACCCAGCATTTT. It encodes CASSSRGGLETQHF.